This entry features one T cell receptor (beta chain) sequence. The sample is drawn from a study of blood T cell repertoires in COVID-19. About the research overall: T cells, B-cell-depleted T cells, or PBMCs provided the cDNA or gDNA that served as material.

Trimming left V 1 base short and J 7 bases short, with 7 bases between. CDR1 MDHEN and CDR2 SYDVKM come from the germline V gene. CDR3 length: 12 amino acids. Per the authors' pipeline: Nucleated cell number was recorded as an estimate derived from reference gene primer amplification. Assay: immunoSEQ multiplex PCR; the TCRdb copy retains only in-frame clones and omits some. The V and J calls and clone size are taken from that table; D and trimming were inferred from the DNA. Of roughly 220,000 clones in the sample, more than 80% were seen once. The sequenced sample consisted of peripheral blood. The receptor comes from an elderly woman with COVID-19, enrolled during active disease. The chain is built from TRBV28 and TRBJ1-1; no reliable D call. CDR3 sequence: CASSLLAFEAFF. The CDR3 DNA follows: TGTGCCAGCAGTTTATTGGCTTTTGAAGCTTTCTTT.